This TCR beta chain is drawn from a study of blood T cell repertoires in COVID-19. Sequenced by immunoSEQ multiplex PCR; TCRdb stores in-frame clones only, minus some. The sample consists of 140,000 to 150,000 clones, roughly 80% of them appearing once. Germline CDR1 reads SGHTA; CDR2 reads FQGNSA. The CDR3 covers 14 residues. Trimming took 6 bases from V and 4 from J, leaving 15 bases between them. A few counts support this clone. The V call is TRBV7-2, the J call TRBJ1-1, with D uncertain. This sequence was found in a woman in her thirties or forties with active or convalescent COVID-19. The sequenced sample was peripheral blood. DNA of the CDR3: TGTGCCAGCAGGTATATTCGGGAGATCACTGAAGCTTTCTTT. Protein product: CASRYIREITEAFF.